The 16 T cell receptor beta chains below come from one sample, sequenced in a study of post-analysis software for immune sequencing data. The study's findings and limits: Four to six TRBV segments (TRBV5-6, TRBV5-1 and TRBV20-1 among them) occurred more frequently in patients than in controls.

These receptors are not linked to any known antigen. The library was made from cDNA and included unique molecular identifiers. TCRdb reprocessed the PCR reads via MiXCR and lists one record per CDR3 protein. The sample includes more than 450,000 distinct CDR3 sequences, around a third of them seen just once. Material: blood. The receptors shown here come from a girl aged 2 to 17 with multiple sclerosis.

This clonotype has more than one count but fewer than ten. This chain joins TRBV5-1 and TRBJ2-3; 9 bases align to TRBD2. Trimming cost V 2 bases and J 5 bases; bases outside gene matches: 9. Germline V gene sequence: CDR1 SGHRS, CDR2 YFSETQ. This CDR3 spans 16 amino acids. The CDR3 spells CASSFLAGGPRDTQYF. The CDR3 DNA reads TGCGCCAGCAGCTTCCTCGCGGGGGGGCCAAGAGATACGCAGTATTTT.

The chain uses TRBV7-9 and TRBJ2-1; D might be TRBD1 (5 bases). The CDR3 extends over 13 amino acids. The ends were cut back, 0 bases at V and 6 bases at J, with 6 bases in the middle. Looked up from germline, CDR1 is SEHNR and CDR2 is FQNEAQ (reference sequence). The CDR3 protein is CASSLATGNEQFF. The CDR3 nucleotides read TGTGCCAGCAGCTTAGCCACAGGCAATGAGCAGTTCTTC.

V is TRBV9 and J is TRBJ1-5; the D is unclear. CDR1 is SGDLS, CDR2 YYNGEE, per germline. The CDR3 length is 14 residues. Trimming took off 7 bases at V and 0 bases at J, with 11 bases between the two ends. The CDR3 nucleotides are TGTGCCAGCGGACTGCCGGATAGCAATCAGCCCCAGCATTTT. Encoded protein: CASGLPDSNQPQHF. The variable domain in full, completed from reference TRBV9 and TRBJ1-5, reads DSGVTQTPKHLITATGQRVTLRCSPRSGDLSVYWYQQSLDQGLQFLIQYYNGEERAKGNILERFSAQQFPDLHSELNLSSLELGDSALYFCASGLPDSNQPQHFGDGTRLSIL.

The rearrangement uses TRBV4-2 and TRBJ2-7, with TRBD2 identical over 11 bases. This CDR3 has 15 amino acids. The junction had 8 bases not matched to a gene; V was cut back by 4 bases and J by 6 bases. Germline CDR1 and CDR2: LGHNA and YNFKEQ. CDR3 DNA: TGTGCCAGCAGCCTGTCCGGGCTAGCGGGGGGCGAGCAGTACTTC. It translates to CASSLSGLAGGEQYF.

V is TRBV20-1 and J is TRBJ2-2, with D possibly being TRBD1 (5 bases). Looked up from germline, CDR1 is DFQATT and CDR2 is SNEGSKA (reference sequence). This CDR3 is 16 amino acids long. Trimming pared 1 base from V and 1 base from J, leaving 13 bases between. The CDR3 DNA follows: TGCAGTGCTAGAGCGGAGCCAGGGCAGAACACCGGGGAGCTGTTTTTT. It specifies CSARAEPGQNTGELFF.

This clonotype was detected a few times. CDR3 sequence reads: CSAVVDAANEKLFF. The CDR3 coding sequence is TGCAGTGCTGTGGTGGACGCCGCTAATGAAAAACTGTTTTTT. V and J are TRBV20-1 and TRBJ1-4, with no clear D. The CDR3 contains 14 residues. V was clipped by 5 bases and J by 3 bases, with 13 bases between them. Germline loops: CDR1 DFQATT, CDR2 SNEGSKA (reference sequence).

A word on this clonotype: A much more abundant neighbour one base away suggests this may be a read error. The chain uses TRBV12-3 or TRBV12-4 and TRBJ2-3; the D is unclear. Trimming took 1 base from V and 4 from J, leaving 6 bases between them. CDR3 length equals 13 residues. DNA for the CDR3: TGTGCCAGCAGTTTAGACAACGCAGATACGCAGTATTTT. Residues: CASSLDNADTQYF.

This clonotype has a handful of counts. The gene calls are TRBV7-3 and TRBJ2-7, with D perhaps TRBD1 (6 bases). Trimming pared 1 base from V and 9 bases from J, leaving 13 bases between. Germline V gives CDR1 SGHTA, CDR2 FQGTGA. This CDR3 comprises 13 residues. The CDR3 is CASSLNRGSGQYF. For the CDR3, the DNA is TGTGCCAGCAGCTTAAATAGGGGGAGCGGGCAGTACTTC.

The chain employs TRBV29-1 and TRBJ2-7; D is unclear. The J call may be incorrect, as the DNA end agrees better with TRBJ2-5. Germline CDR1 and CDR2: SQVTM and ANQGSEA. The CDR3 totals 15 residues. In DNA form, the CDR3 reads TGCAGCGTTGATAGTTTATGGGTAGCAGAAGAGACCCAGTACTTC. This gives the protein CSVDSLWVAEETQYF.

This clonotype was detected once. The chain has TRBV5-1 and TRBJ1-4; 7 positions match TRBD1. Germline CDR1 and CDR2: SGHRS and YFSETQ. V trimming: 4 bases; J trimming: 11 bases; junction bases outside the gene matches: 14. The length of the CDR3 is 15 residues. CDR3 amino acids: CASSPGAGGDGKLFF. In DNA form, the CDR3 reads TGCGCCAGCAGCCCTGGTGCAGGGGGTGACGGGAAACTGTTTTTT. Together with reference TRBV5-1 and TRBJ1-4, the CDR3 gives the full variable domain: KAGVTQTPRYLIKTRGQQVTLSCSPISGHRSVSWYQQTPGQGLQFLFEYFSETQRNKGNFPGRFSGRQFSNSRSEMNVSTLELGDSALYLCASSPGAGGDGKLFFGSGTQLSVL.

The genes are TRBV20-1 and TRBJ1-5; the match to TRBD1 covers 7 bases. The V and J ends lost 3 bases and 2 bases, in that order; junction bases with no gene match: 7. Germline assignment: CDR1 DFQATT and CDR2 SNEGSKA (reference sequence). This CDR3 is 15 amino acids long. The CDR3 loop reads CSASLTGYGNQPQHF. The CDR3 DNA sequence: TGCAGTGCTAGCCTGACAGGGTACGGCAATCAGCCCCAGCATTTT.

The chain uses TRBV24-1 and TRBJ2-3; TRBD1 matches 9 bases. There are 13 residues in the CDR3. Per the germline V gene, CDR1 is KGHDR and CDR2 is SFDVKD. The J segment lost 11 bases and the V segment lost 4 bases, leaving 6 bases of the junction unmatched. The CDR3 DNA follows: TGTGCCACCAGTGACTGGACAGGGGAATGGCAGTATTTT. Its protein product is CATSDWTGEWQYF.

This rearrangement joins TRBV5-1 to TRBJ2-5, with 10 bases identical to TRBD2. The CDR3 loop spans 17 amino acids. From germline, CDR1 is SGHRS and CDR2 YFSETQ. V lost 0 bases to trimming and J lost 4 bases; unmatched junction nucleotides: 9. In DNA, the CDR3 is TGCGCCAGCAGCTTGGGACGAGCGGGGGGGCCACGAGAGACCCAGTACTTC. Amino acids: CASSLGRAGGPRETQYF. Complete variable domain (other parts from reference TRBV5-1 and TRBJ2-5): KAGVTQTPRYLIKTRGQQVTLSCSPISGHRSVSWYQQTPGQGLQFLFEYFSETQRNKGNFPGRFSGRQFSNSRSEMNVSTLELGDSALYLCASSLGRAGGPRETQYFGPGTRLLVL.

The rearrangement links TRBV7-9 to TRBJ2-6; D perhaps matches TRBD1 (6 bases). The CDR3 runs 19 residues. The germline V gene encodes CDR1 SEHNR and CDR2 FQNEAQ (reference sequence). Trimming removed 6 bases at V and 0 bases at J, with 21 bases between. The CDR3 reads CASRPEPGQPPSGANVLTF. In nucleotides, the CDR3 is TGTGCCAGCAGGCCCGAACCGGGACAACCTCCCTCTGGGGCCAACGTCCTGACTTTC.

In regard to this clonotype: A read error may be the cause here, since a much bigger clone is one base away. The gene calls are TRBV4-1 and TRBJ2-1, with unresolved D. This CDR3 is built from 14 residues. Germline V gene sequence: CDR1 MGHRA, CDR2 YSYEKL. As DNA, the CDR3 is TGCGCCAGCAACCAATGGATCGATTCGGGTGAGCAGTTCTTC. Its translation: CASNQWIDSGEQFF.

This clonotype turned up a few times. The V call is TRBV7-9, the J call TRBJ1-2, with D maybe TRBD1 (5 bases). V lost 0 bases and J 7 bases, leaving 9 bases between the germline ends. CDR1 is SEHNR and CDR2 is FQNEAQ in the germline V gene (reference sequence). CDR3 size: 13 residues. CDR3 nucleotides: TGTGCCAGCAGCTTAGCCGGACACACTGGCTACACCTTC. Amino acid sequence: CASSLAGHTGYTF. The variable domain in full, completed from reference TRBV7-9 and TRBJ1-2, reads DTGVSQNPRHKITKRGQNVTFRCDPISEHNRLYWYRQTLGQGPEFLTYFQNEAQLEKSRLLSDRFSAERPKGSFSTLEIQRTEQGDSAMYLCASSLAGHTGYTFGSGTRLTVV.